These 14 T cell receptor beta chains were sequenced from one sample in a study of CXCR3-negative and CXCR3-positive naive CD8 T cells. Researchers prepared the TRB cDNA libraries using 5' RACE with UMI labels. TCRdb reprocessed the 5' RACE reads, with one entry per CDR3 protein and no DNA. Seen in this sample are about 130,000 distinct CDR3 sequences; the ten most common clones hold approximately 0.3%. The source material was naive CXCR3- CD8+ T cells from blood. Subset given: CD45RO-CCR7+CD27+CD95- naive CD8+ T cells lacking CXCR3 (TNR3-). These receptors were obtained from a human donor in good health. Some clones in this sample may be carry-over from other donors' samples.

The J gene is TRBJ1-1, the V gene TRBV5-4; TCRdb's D gene call, TRBD1, goes unchecked for lack of DNA. This CDR3 region has 12 residues. CDR1 and CDR2 from the germline V gene are SGHNT and YYREEE (reference sequence). CDR3 region: CASSFGGTEAFF.

This chain uses TRBV20-1 with TRBJ2-1; TCRdb reports TRBD1, a call that lacks DNA to check it against. The CDR3 runs 13 residues. Per germline, CDR1 DFQATT and CDR2 SNEGSKA (reference sequence). This CDR3 reads CSARGQADNEQIF.

This sequence joins TRBV28 and TRBJ2-3; TCRdb selects TRBD2, and the lack of DNA leaves this call unchecked. The CDR3 has 15 amino acids. In germline, CDR1 is MDHEN, CDR2 SYDVKM. This CDR3 reads CASSPGLADTDTQYF. The whole variable domain, remainder taken from reference TRBV28 and TRBJ2-3, is DVKVTQSSRYLVKRTGEKVFLECVQDMDHENMFWYRQDPGLGLRLIYFSYDVKMKEKGDIPEGYSVSREKKERFSLILESASTNQTSMYLCASSPGLADTDTQYFGPGTRLTVL.

The rearrangement links TRBV6-6 to TRBJ1-1; TCRdb's assignment of TRBD1 cannot be checked, as there is no DNA. Germline CDR1 reads MNHNY; CDR2 reads SVGAGI (reference sequence). CDR3 size: 18 residues. This chain's CDR3 is CASSGRGEGHNWNTEAFF.

J is TRBJ2-3 and V is TRBV11-2. CDR1 is SGHAT, CDR2 FQNNGV, per germline. The CDR3 has 11 residues. CDR3 amino acids: CASSLKDTQYF.

This CDR3 is CSVMGSGLNQPQHF. The chain carries TRBV29-1 and TRBJ1-5; TCRdb designates TRBD1, a call that cannot be tested without DNA. Per the germline V gene, CDR1 is SQVTM and CDR2 is ANQGSEA. CDR3 length: 14 amino acids.

The chain couples TRBV10-3 to TRBJ1-2; TCRdb's D gene call, TRBD1, goes unchecked for lack of DNA. Germline V gene data show CDR1 as ENHRY and CDR2 as SYGVKD. The CDR3 contains 13 residues. CDR3 sequence: CAIRTGTGIGYTF.

The rearrangement joins TRBV10-3 to TRBJ2-1; TCRdb lists TRBD1, though no DNA is available to test this call. The CDR3 totals 15 residues. The germline gives CDR1 ENHRY, CDR2 SYGVKD. The CDR3 region is CAISDTVTDYNEQFF.

The J gene is TRBJ2-5, the V gene TRBV7-9; TCRdb gives TRBD2 as the D gene, but with no DNA this cannot be confirmed. The germline V gene has CDR1 SEHNR and CDR2 FQNEAQ (reference sequence). The CDR3 is made up of 22 amino acids. The CDR3 loop is CASSWPSPVGGGTSGTRETQYF.

The chain has TRBV29-1 and TRBJ2-2; TCRdb designates TRBD1, a call that cannot be tested without DNA. There are 12 residues in the CDR3. Germline V gives CDR1 SQVTM, CDR2 ANQGSEA. The CDR3 protein is CSATAYTGELFF.

This chain uses TRBV5-6 with TRBJ2-1; the D gene TCRdb calls, TRBD2, cannot be checked with no DNA. The CDR3 contains 15 residues. In germline, CDR1 is SGHDT, CDR2 YYEEEE. This chain's CDR3 is CASTTGLLSYNEQFF. Drawing the rest from reference TRBV5-6 and TRBJ2-1, the complete variable domain is DAGVTQSPTHLIKTRGQQVTLRCSPKSGHDTVSWYQQALGQGPQFIFQYYEEEERQRGNFPDRFSGHQFPNYSSELNVNALLLGDSALYLCASTTGLLSYNEQFFGPGTRLTVL.

The chain links TRBV27 to TRBJ1-1; the TRBD1 assignment by TCRdb is unverifiable without DNA. The germline V gene has CDR1 MNHEY and CDR2 SMNVEV (reference sequence). The CDR3 contains 14 residues. CDR3 residues: CASSPGQGGTEAFF.

The chain uses TRBV29-1 and TRBJ2-1. CDR3 size: 12 residues. Germline V gene sequence: CDR1 SQVTM, CDR2 ANQGSEA. The CDR3 spells CSVDSGYNEQFF.

The chain links TRBV2 to TRBJ2-2; lacking DNA, the TRBD1 call made by TCRdb goes unchecked. From germline, CDR1 is SNHLY and CDR2 FYNNEI. CDR3 length: 16 amino acids. The CDR3 reads CASRVSLVANTGELFF.